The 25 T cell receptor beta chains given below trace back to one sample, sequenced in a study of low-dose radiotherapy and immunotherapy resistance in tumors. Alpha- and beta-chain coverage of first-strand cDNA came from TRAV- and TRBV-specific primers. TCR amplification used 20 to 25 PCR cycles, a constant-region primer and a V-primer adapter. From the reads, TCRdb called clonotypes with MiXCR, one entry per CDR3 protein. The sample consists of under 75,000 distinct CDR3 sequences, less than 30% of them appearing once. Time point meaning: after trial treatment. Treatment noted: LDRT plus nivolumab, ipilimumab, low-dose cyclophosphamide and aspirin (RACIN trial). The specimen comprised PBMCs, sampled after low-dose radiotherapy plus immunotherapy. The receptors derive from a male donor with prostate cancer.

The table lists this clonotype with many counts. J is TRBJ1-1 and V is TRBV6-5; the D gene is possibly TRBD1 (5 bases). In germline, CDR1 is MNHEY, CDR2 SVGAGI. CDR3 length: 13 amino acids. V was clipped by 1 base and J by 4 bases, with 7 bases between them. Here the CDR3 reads CASSYWGSTEAFF. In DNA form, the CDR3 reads TGTGCCAGCAGTTACTGGGGGTCCACTGAAGCTTTCTTT.

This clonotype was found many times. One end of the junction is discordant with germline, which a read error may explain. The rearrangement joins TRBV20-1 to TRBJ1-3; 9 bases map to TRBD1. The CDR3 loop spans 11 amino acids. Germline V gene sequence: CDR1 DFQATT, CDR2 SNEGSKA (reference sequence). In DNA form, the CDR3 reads TGTGGGACAGGGACTGGAAACACCATATATTTT. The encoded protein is CGTGTGNTIYF.

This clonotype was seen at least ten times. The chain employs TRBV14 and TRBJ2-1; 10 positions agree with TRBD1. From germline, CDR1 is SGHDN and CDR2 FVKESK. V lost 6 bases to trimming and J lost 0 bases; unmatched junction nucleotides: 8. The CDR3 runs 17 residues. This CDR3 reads CASSRDRGRPSYNEQFF. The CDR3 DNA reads TGTGCCAGCAGTCGGGACAGGGGCCGACCCTCCTACAATGAGCAGTTCTTC.

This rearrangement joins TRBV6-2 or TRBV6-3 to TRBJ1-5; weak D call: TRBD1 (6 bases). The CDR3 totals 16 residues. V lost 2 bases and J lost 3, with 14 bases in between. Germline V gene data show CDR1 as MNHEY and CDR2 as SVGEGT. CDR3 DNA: TGTGCCAGCAGTTACGGCACTACAGGGCACAATCAGCCCCAGCATTTT. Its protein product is CASSYGTTGHNQPQHF.

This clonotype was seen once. The CDR3 region has the DNA TGTGCCATCAGTGACGGTGGGCCCTATAATTCACCCCTCCACTTT. Its protein product is CAISDGGPYNSPLHF. V gene TRBV10-3 combines with J gene TRBJ1-6; D is unresolved. V was clipped by 3 bases and J by 2 bases, with 8 bases between them. From germline, CDR1 is ENHRY and CDR2 SYGVKD. CDR3 size: 15 residues.

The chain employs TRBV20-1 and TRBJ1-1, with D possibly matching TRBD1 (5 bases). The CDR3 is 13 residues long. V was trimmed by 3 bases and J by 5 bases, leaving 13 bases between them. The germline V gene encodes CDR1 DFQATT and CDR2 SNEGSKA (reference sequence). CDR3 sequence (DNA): TGCAGTGCTAGGGGGGGTGGCAAAACTGAAGCTTTCTTT. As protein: CSARGGGKTEAFF.

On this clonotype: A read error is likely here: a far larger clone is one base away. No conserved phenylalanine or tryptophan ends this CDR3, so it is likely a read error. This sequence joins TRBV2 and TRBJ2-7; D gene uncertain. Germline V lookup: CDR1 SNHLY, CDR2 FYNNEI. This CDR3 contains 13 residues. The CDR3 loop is CATSEAASYEQYY. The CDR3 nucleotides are TGTGCCACCAGTGAGGCTGCGTCCTACGAGCAGTACTAC.

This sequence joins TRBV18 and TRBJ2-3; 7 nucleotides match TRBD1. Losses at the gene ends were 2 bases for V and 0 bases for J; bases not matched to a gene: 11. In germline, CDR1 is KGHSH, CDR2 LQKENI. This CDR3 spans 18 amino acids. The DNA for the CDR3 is TGTGCCAGCTCACCAAGAAGGGGGCCTTCGACCAGCACAGATACGCAGTATTTT. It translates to CASSPRRGPSTSTDTQYF.

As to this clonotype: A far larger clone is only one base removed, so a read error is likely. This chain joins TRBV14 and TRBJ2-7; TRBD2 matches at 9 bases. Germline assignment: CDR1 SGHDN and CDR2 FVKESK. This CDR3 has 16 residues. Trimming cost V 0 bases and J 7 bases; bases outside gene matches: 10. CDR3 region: CASSQELAGYSNEQYF. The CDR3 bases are TGTGCCAGCAGCCAAGAGCTAGCGGGGTACTCCAATGAGCAGTACTTC.

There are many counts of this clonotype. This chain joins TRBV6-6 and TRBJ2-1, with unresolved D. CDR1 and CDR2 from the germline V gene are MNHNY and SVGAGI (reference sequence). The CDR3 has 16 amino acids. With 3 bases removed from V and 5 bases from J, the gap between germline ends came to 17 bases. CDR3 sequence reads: CASSYISTNQNNEQFF. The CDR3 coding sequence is TGTGCCAGCAGTTATATAAGCACCAACCAAAACAATGAGCAGTTCTTC.

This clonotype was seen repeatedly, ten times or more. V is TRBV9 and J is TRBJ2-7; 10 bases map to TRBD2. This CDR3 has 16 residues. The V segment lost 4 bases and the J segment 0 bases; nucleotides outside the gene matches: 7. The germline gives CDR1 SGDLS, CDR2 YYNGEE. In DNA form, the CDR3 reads TGTGCCAGCAGCCCACAAGCGGGAGGGGGCTCCTACGAGCAGTACTTC. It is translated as CASSPQAGGGSYEQYF.

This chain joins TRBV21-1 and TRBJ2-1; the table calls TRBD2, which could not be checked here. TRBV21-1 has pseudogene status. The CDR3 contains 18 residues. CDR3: CASSTGLAGGLAAGEQFF. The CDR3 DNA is TGTGCCAGCAGCACGGGACTAGCGGGGGGTCTCGCCGCCGGTGAGCAGTTCTTC.

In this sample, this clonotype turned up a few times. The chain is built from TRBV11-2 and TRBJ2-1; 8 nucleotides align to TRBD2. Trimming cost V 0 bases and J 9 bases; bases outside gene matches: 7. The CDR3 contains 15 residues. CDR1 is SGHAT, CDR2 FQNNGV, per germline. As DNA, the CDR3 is TGTGCCAGCAGCTTAGACGGGAGGGCCCTCGGTGAGCAGTTCTTC. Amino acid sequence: CASSLDGRALGEQFF. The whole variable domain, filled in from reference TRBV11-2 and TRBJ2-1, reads EAGVAQSPRYKIIEKRQSVAFWCNPISGHATLYWYQQILGQGPKLLIQFQNNGVVDDSQLPKDRFSAERLKGVDSTLKIQPAKLEDSAVYLCASSLDGRALGEQFFGPGTRLTVL.

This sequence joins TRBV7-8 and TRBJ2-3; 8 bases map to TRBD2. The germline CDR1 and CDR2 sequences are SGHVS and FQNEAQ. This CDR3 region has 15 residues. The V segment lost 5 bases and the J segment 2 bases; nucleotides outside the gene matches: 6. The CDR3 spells CASSPRGGSTDTQYF. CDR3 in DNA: TGTGCCAGCAGCCCTCGGGGGGGCTCCACAGATACGCAGTATTTT.

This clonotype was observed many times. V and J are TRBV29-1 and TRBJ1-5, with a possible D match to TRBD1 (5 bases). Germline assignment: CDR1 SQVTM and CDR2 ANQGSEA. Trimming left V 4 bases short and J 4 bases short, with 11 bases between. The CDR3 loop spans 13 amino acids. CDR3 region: CSVGQGLNQPQHF. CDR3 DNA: TGCAGCGTTGGTCAGGGCTTGAATCAGCCCCAGCATTTT.

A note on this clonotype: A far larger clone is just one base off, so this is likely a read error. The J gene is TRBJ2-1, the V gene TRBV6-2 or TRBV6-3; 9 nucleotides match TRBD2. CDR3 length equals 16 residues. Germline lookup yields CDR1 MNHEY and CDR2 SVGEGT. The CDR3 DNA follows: TGTGCCAGCAGCTTATGGTATAGCGGGGGCTACAATGAGGAGTTCTTC. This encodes CASSLWYSGGYNEEFF.

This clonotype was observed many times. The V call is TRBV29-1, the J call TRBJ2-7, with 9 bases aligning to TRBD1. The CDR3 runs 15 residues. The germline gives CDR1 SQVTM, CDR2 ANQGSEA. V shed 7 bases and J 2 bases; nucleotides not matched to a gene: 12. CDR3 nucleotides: TGCAGCGCAGCCGCCGGGACAGGGTATCCCTACGAGCAGTACTTC. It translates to CSAAAGTGYPYEQYF.

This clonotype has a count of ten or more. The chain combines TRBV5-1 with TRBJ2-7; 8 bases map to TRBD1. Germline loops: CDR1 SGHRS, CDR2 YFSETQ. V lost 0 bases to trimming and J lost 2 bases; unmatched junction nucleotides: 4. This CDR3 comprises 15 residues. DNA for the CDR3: TGCGCCAGCAGCTTGGGACAGGGGACCCCCTACGAGCAGTACTTC. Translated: CASSLGQGTPYEQYF.

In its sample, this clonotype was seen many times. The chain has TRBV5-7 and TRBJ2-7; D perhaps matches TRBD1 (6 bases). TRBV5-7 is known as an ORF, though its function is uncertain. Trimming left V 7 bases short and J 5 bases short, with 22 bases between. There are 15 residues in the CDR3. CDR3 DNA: TGTGCCAGCCCGCCCCAGGGGTCCCGGATCAACGAGCAGTACTTC. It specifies CASPPQGSRINEQYF.

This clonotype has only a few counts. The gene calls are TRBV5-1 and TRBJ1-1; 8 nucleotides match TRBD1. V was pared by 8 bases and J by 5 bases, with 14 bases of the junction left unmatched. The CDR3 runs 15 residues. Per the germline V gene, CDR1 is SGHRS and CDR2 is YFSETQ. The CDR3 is CASKALSTGETEAFF. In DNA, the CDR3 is TGCGCCAGTAAAGCTCTCTCGACAGGGGAGACTGAAGCTTTCTTT.

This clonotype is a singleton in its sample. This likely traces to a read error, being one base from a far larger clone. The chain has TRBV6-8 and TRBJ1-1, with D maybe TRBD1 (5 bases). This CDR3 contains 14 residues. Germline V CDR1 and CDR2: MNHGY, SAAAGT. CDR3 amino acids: CDSSSEWTNTEAFF. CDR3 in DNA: TGTGACAGCAGCAGTGAATGGACAAACACTGAAGCTTTCTTT.

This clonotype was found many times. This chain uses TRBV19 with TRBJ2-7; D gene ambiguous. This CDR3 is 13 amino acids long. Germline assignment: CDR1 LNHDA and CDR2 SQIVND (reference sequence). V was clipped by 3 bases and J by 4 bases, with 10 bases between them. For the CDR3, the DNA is TGTGCCAGTAGTATTGGACGATATTACGAGCAGTACTTC. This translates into CASSIGRYYEQYF.

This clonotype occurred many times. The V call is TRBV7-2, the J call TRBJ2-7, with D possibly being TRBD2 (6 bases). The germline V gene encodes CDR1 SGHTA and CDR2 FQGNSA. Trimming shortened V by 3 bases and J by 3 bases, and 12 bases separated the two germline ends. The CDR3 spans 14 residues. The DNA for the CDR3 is TGTGCCAGCAGCTTGCCCGGGAGAAGCTACGAGCAGTACTTC. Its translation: CASSLPGRSYEQYF.

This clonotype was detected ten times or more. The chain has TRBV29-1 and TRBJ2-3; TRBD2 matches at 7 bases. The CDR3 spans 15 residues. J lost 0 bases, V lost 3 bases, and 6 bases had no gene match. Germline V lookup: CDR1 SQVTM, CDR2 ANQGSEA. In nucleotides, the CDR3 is TGCAGCGTTGACACTCTAGCGGAAAGCACAGATACGCAGTATTTT. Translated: CSVDTLAESTDTQYF.

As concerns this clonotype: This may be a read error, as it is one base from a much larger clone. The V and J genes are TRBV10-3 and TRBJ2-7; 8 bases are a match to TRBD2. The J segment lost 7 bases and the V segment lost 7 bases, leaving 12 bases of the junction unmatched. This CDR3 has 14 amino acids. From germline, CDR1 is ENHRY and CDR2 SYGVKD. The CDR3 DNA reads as TGTGCCATCACCGACGCGGGAGGCAGTGGTGAGCAGTACTTC. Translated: CAITDAGGSGEQYF.